The sequence of this TCR beta chain was determined in a study of early stage breast cancer tumors. Study context: About 80% of the 16 invasive tumors were ER+, PR+ and HER2-.

The CDR3 has 15 amino acids. The V and J ends lost 3 bases and 0 bases respectively, with 11 bases between them. Germline lookup yields CDR1 LNHDA and CDR2 SQIVND (reference sequence). About 18-55 mg of tumor tissue was diced per sample. Clones were read by immunoSEQ multiplex PCR, and TCRdb kept only the in-frame ones, dropping some. Of approximately 8,000 clones listed, approximately 65% are singletons. The chain combines TRBV19 with TRBJ1-2; D is ambiguous. This sequence originates from a person aged 70 to 85 with breast cancer. Sequencing input: breast tumor tissue. The CDR3 region has the DNA TGTGCCAGTAGTATGATCGGCACTACTAACTATGGCTACACCTTC. Encoded protein: CASSMIGTTNYGYTF. The full variable domain, completed using reference TRBV19 and TRBJ1-2, is DGGITQSPKYLFRKEGQNVTLSCEQNLNHDAMYWYRQDPGQGLRLIYYSQIVNDFQKGDIAEGYSVSREKKESFPLTVTSAQKNPTAFYLCASSMIGTTNYGYTFGSGTRLTVV.